This T cell receptor beta chain appears in the sequencing data of a study of shared clonotypes between healthy human individuals. General study findings and limits: All-four-donor shared clonotypes had higher generation probabilities than non-shared clonotypes did. A handful of donors held around 5% of naive CD4 clonotypes in common.

A word on this clone: Antigen unknown.

V dropped 5 bases and J dropped 5 bases, with 12 bases sitting between them. Germline CDR1 SGHVS, CDR2 FNYEAQ. The CDR3 loop spans 14 amino acids. The genomic DNA of each subset was split evenly across several immunoSEQ plates. Some clones are missing from TCRdb's copy, which holds only in-frame ones; the method was immunoSEQ multiplex PCR. The profile shows about a million clones, 60% to 85% of them singletons. All donors were healthy HIV-negative adults lacking recent acute infections or vaccinations. The receptor was derived from a man younger than 30 in good health. Some clones in this sample may be carry-over from other donors' samples. This chain links TRBV7-6 with TRBJ2-2; D unclear. The source material was memory CD4+ T cells from PBMCs. Subset reported: CD45RA-negative fraction. This CDR3 reads CASSPGPLTGELFF. The CDR3 DNA sequence: TGTGCCAGCAGCCCCGGACCTCTGACCGGGGAGCTGTTTTTT.